These T cell receptor beta chains were read from a single sample in a study of blood T cell repertoires in COVID-19. Clones were read by immunoSEQ multiplex PCR, and TCRdb kept only the in-frame ones, dropping some. The table shows 270,000 or so clones, with 81% occurring only once. The sequenced sample consisted of peripheral blood. These receptors came from a woman aged 60-70 years with active or convalescent COVID-19. The CDR3 runs from the conserved cysteine through the conserved F or W. Each record gives: J gene, clone size, D gene, V gene, CDR3 DNA, CDR3 protein. The D gene is left open where the match is weak. Some rows mark clone size as missing; the rest say once, few, many or name a class of expanded clone.

J: TRBJ1-2; size: -; D: -; V: TRBV5-1; DNA: TGCGCCAGCAGCTCCCTCTCCTCATCGGACTATGGCTACACCTTC; CDR3: CASSSLSSSDYGYTF
J: TRBJ1-6; size: -; D: TRBD1; V: TRBV3-1/TRBV3-2; DNA: TGTGCCAGCAGCCAAGATTGGGACAGGGGGCGGGATTCACCCCTCCACTTT; CDR3: CASSQDWDRGRDSPLHF
J: TRBJ2-1; size: once; D: TRBD2; V: TRBV4-2; DNA: TGTGCCAGCAGCCAAGCTTCTAGCGGCTCCTACAATGAGCAGTTCTTC; CDR3: CASSQASSGSYNEQFF
J: TRBJ2-5; size: -; D: TRBD1; V: TRBV19; DNA: TGTGCCAGTAGTCACCCCCGGGACAGGGGGCAAGAGACCCAGTACTTC; CDR3: CASSHPRDRGQETQYF
J: TRBJ1-1; size: -; D: TRBD1; V: TRBV25-1; DNA: TGTGCCAGCACTCCAACAGGGGGCGCGGGAAACACTGAAGCTTTCTTT; CDR3: CASTPTGGAGNTEAFF
J: TRBJ1-1; size: once; D: -; V: TRBV6-5; DNA: TGTGCCAGCAGTTACTCATCCGGGTCTGAAACTTTCTTT; CDR3: CASSYSSGSETFF
J: TRBJ1-2; size: -; D: -; V: TRBV11-2; DNA: TGTGCCAGCAGCTTAGTAGGAACCCTCCCCTGGGAGAACTATGGCTACACCTTC; CDR3: CASSLVGTLPWENYGYTF
J: TRBJ1-2; size: -; D: -; V: TRBV24-1; DNA: TGTGCCACCAGTGATTTGATCCTCAGGGGCGCGGGCTATGGCTACACCTTC; CDR3: CATSDLILRGAGYGYTF
J: TRBJ2-7; size: -; D: TRBD2; V: TRBV10-3; DNA: TGTGCCATCAGTGGGCTAGCGGGGAAAAACTACGAGCAGTACTTC; CDR3: CAISGLAGKNYEQYF
J: TRBJ1-1; size: once; D: -; V: TRBV6-4; DNA: TGTGCCAGCAGGCGGTCGGGGAACACTGAAGCTTTCTTT; CDR3: CASRRSGNTEAFF
J: TRBJ2-7; size: -; D: -; V: TRBV30; DNA: TGTGCCTGGAGTGTCCCGGGGGACTCTTCTAGCACCCGAGGAGAGCAGTACTTC; CDR3: CAWSVPGDSSSTRGEQYF